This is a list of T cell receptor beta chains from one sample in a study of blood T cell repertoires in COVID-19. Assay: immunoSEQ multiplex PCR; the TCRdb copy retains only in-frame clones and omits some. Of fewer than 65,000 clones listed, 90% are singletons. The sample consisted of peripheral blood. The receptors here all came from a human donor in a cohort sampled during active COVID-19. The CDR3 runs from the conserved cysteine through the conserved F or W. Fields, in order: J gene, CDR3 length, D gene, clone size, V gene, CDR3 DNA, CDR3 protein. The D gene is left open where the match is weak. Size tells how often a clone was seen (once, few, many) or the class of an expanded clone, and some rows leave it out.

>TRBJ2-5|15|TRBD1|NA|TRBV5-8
TGTGCCAGCAGCTTTGCGACAGGGGGTAGGGAGACCCAGTACTTC
CASSFATGGRETQYF
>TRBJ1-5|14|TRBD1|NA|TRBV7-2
TGTGCCAGCAGTCGTTCAGGGGGAACTCAGCCCCAGCATTTT
CASSRSGGTQPQHF
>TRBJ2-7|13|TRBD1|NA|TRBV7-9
TGTGCCAGCAGCTTTCGGGACAGCTACGAGCAGTACTTC
CASSFRDSYEQYF
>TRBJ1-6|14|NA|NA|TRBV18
TGTGCCAGCTCACTCCAGGCAGGCCCATCACCCCTCCACTTT
CASSLQAGPSPLHF
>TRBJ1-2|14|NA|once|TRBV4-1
TGCGCCAGCAGCCGCGACCGCGGACAGACAGGCTACACCTTC
CASSRDRGQTGYTF
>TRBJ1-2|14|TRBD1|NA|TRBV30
TGTGCCTGGAGTTGGGACAGGGGAAGGTATGGCTACACCTTC
CAWSWDRGRYGYTF
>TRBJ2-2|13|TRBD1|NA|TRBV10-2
TGCGCCAGCCGACAGGGTCCGACCGGGGAGCTGTTTTTT
CASRQGPTGELFF
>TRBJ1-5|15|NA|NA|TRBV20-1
TGCAGTGCTAGTAGGGGATTGGGGAAAAATCAGCCCCAGCATTTT
CSASRGLGKNQPQHF
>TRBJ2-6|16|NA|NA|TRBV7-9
TGTGCCAGCAGCTTAGGCGTTCGCTCTGGGGCCAACGTCCTGACTTTC
CASSLGVRSGANVLTF
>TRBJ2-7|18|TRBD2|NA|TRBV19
TGTGCCAGTAGCCGATTACCGGGACTAGCGGGAGGGTCCTACGAGCAGTACTTC
CASSRLPGLAGGSYEQYF
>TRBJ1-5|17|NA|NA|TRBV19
TGTGCCAGTAGTACCTACGTCGGGGGAGGGAGCAATCAGCCCCAGCATTTT
CASSTYVGGGSNQPQHF
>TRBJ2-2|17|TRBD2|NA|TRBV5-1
TGCGCCAGCAGCTTGGACCCCGTCGGCGGGAGGGCCGGGGAGCTGTTTTTT
CASSLDPVGGRAGELFF
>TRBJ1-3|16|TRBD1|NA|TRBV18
TGTGCCAGCTCACCGGGACAGGGTATTTCTGGAAACACCATATATTTT
CASSPGQGISGNTIYF
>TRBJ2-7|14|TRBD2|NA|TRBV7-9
TGTGCCAGCAGCTCACTAGCGGGAGGAGACGAGCAGTACTTC
CASSSLAGGDEQYF
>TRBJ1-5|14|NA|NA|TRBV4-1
TGCGCCAGCAGCCAAGACGCAGGGGCTCAGCCCCAGCATTTT
CASSQDAGAQPQHF
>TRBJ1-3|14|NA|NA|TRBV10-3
TGTGCCATCGTCGGAGGGGACCAAGCAAACACCATATATTTT
CAIVGGDQANTIYF
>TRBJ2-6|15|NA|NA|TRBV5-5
TGTGCCAGCAGCTTGGACTCCTCTGGGGCCAACGTCCTGACTTTC
CASSLDSSGANVLTF
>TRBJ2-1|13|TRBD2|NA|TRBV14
TGTGCCAGCAGCTATGGACTAGGAGGGGAGCAGTTCTTC
CASSYGLGGEQFF
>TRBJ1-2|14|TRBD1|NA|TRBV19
TGTGCCAGTAGTTTCCAGGGGGGCTTCTATGGCTACACCTTC
CASSFQGGFYGYTF
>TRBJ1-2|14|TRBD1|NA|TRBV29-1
TGCAGCGTTGACCCCGGGACAGGGAACTATGGCTACACCTTC
CSVDPGTGNYGYTF
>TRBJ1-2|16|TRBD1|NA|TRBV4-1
TGCGCCAGCAGCCAAGTCCCGGGACAGGGGCACTATGGCTACACCTTC
CASSQVPGQGHYGYTF
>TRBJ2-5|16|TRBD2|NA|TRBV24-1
TGTGCCACCAGTGATTTGAGCCGGGAGGGCCGAGAGACCCAGTACTTC
CATSDLSREGRETQYF
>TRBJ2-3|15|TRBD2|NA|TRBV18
TGTGCCAGCTCACGCGGACTAGCTAGCACAGATACGCAGTATTTT
CASSRGLASTDTQYF
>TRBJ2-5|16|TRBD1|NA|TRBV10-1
TGCGCCAGCAGTCACAACTGGGACAGTACCCAAGAGACCCAGTACTTC
CASSHNWDSTQETQYF